Listed here is a single T cell receptor (beta chain). The record originates from a study of patients and donors after allogeneic stem cell transplantation. Using its own MiXCR run on the RT-PCR reads, TCRdb lists one record per CDR3 protein. The table lists hundreds of thousands of distinct CDR3 sequences, under 20% of them singletons. Germline V gene sequence: CDR1 MNHEY, CDR2 SVGAGI. CDR3 length equals 14 residues. The V end lost 2 bases, the J end lost 2 bases, and 8 bases lay between the germline ends. The sample comprised blood, either unsorted or a sorted T cell fraction (not recorded which). This receptor was identified in a human donor who was either an allogeneic HSCT recipient or a stem cell or donor lymphocyte infusion donor (not recorded which). It is not recorded whose cells these are; they may come from a transplant donor. The chain employs TRBV6-5 and TRBJ2-3; no firm D call. CDR3 DNA: TGTGCCAGCAGTTACGGTGGACCCACAGATACGCAGTATTTT. It translates to CASSYGGPTDTQYF.